A single sample gave rise to the 27 T cell receptor beta chains below, sequenced in a study of blood T cells in healthy people across ages. A second 7 to 11 cycle PCR used barcoded and J-beta primers. Each CDR3 protein gets one entry after TCRdb re-called the 5' RACE reads with MiXCR. The data show 1.5 million to 2 million distinct CDR3 sequences, about 31% seen once. Sequencing was performed on blood. The source of these receptors is a woman in her twenties or thirties in good health.

This clonotype has more than one count but fewer than ten. The rearrangement links TRBV4-2 to TRBJ2-1; tentatively, D is TRBD2 (5 bases). The CDR3 contains 14 residues. Germline-derived CDR1 and CDR2 are LGHNA and YNFKEQ. V gave up 0 bases and J gave up 8 bases, with 11 bases separating them. The CDR3 DNA sequence: TGTGCCAGCAGCCAAGAGAAAGGGAGCGATGAGCAGTTCTTC. Its translation: CASSQEKGSDEQFF.

This chain joins TRBV25-1 and TRBJ2-1; D not certain. Trimming took 1 base from V and 3 from J, leaving 4 bases between them. CDR3 length: 13 amino acids. Per germline, CDR1 MGHDK and CDR2 SYGVNS. CDR3 coding DNA: TGTGCCAGCAGTGAATGGAGCTACAATGAGCAGTTCTTC. Encoded protein: CASSEWSYNEQFF. The variable domain in full, with the rest retrieved from reference TRBV25-1 and TRBJ2-1, is EADIYQTPRYLVIGTGKKITLECSQTMGHDKMYWYQQDPGMELHLIHYSYGVNSTEKGDLSSESTVSRIRTEHFPLTLESARPSHTSQYLCASSEWSYNEQFFGPGTRLTVL.

A remark on this clonotype: The junction shows a germline mismatch at one end, possibly a read error. The chain joins TRBV9 to TRBJ2-1; TRBD2 matches at 10 bases. CDR1 and CDR2 from the germline V gene are SGDLS and YYNGEE. The CDR3 is 19 amino acids. The CDR3 coding sequence is TGTCCCAGCAGCGTAGAAGAAAGCGGGAGGGCGAGCTCCTACAATGAGCAGTTCTTC. The encoded protein is CPSSVEESGRASSYNEQFF.

The rearrangement joins TRBV15 to TRBJ2-3; the match to TRBD1 covers 7 bases. CDR1 is LNHNV and CDR2 is YYDKDF in the germline V gene (reference sequence). V was pared by 3 bases and J by 5 bases, with 8 bases of the junction left unmatched. There are 15 residues in the CDR3. The CDR3 sequence is CATSRDRSPEDTQYF. The CDR3 coding sequence is TGTGCCACCAGCAGGGACAGGAGCCCGGAAGATACGCAGTATTTT.

The V call is TRBV27, the J call TRBJ1-2; the match to TRBD1 covers 9 bases. CDR1 is MNHEY, CDR2 SMNVEV, per germline (reference sequence). This CDR3 spans 17 amino acids. Trimming cost V 3 bases and J 6 bases; bases outside gene matches: 14. The CDR3 here is CASSFHGEGQGWDGYTF. CDR3 nucleotides: TGTGCCAGCAGTTTCCACGGGGAGGGACAGGGTTGGGATGGCTACACCTTC.

The CDR3 nucleotides read TGTGCCAGCAGCCGAACTAGTAGCGAGCAGTACTTC. This gives the protein CASSRTSSEQYF. The chain combines TRBV3-1 with TRBJ2-7; D possibly corresponds to TRBD2 (5 bases). The CDR3 is 12 residues long. The germline V and J ends were trimmed by 4 bases and 6 bases, with 10 bases remaining between them. Germline-derived CDR1 and CDR2 are LGHDT and YNNKEL (reference sequence).

V is TRBV12-3 or TRBV12-4 and J is TRBJ2-7; 8 bases align to TRBD2. The J segment lost 4 bases and the V segment lost 6 bases, leaving 5 bases of the junction unmatched. The CDR3 covers 13 residues. The CDR3 coding sequence is TGTGCCAGCAGCCGGGGGGGAATTTACGAGCAGTACTTC. Encoded protein: CASSRGGIYEQYF.

This clonotype was observed a handful of times. The rearrangement joins TRBV20-1 to TRBJ1-6; D gene uncertain. The germline gives CDR1 DFQATT, CDR2 SNEGSKA (reference sequence). This CDR3 contains 15 residues. V was pared by 4 bases and J by 10 bases, with 20 bases between. The CDR3 protein is CSATSRDNQMSPLHF. The CDR3 DNA reads TGCAGTGCTACTTCACGAGACAACCAAATGTCACCCCTCCACTTT.

V gene TRBV3-1 combines with J gene TRBJ2-3; TRBD2 aligns across 7 bases. After removal of 2 bases from V and 2 bases from J, the junction contained 7 bases not matched to a gene. Germline V CDR1 and CDR2: LGHDT, YNNKEL (reference sequence). The CDR3 extends over 16 amino acids. The CDR3 is CASSQLSAGTTDTQYF. The CDR3 bases are TGTGCCAGCAGCCAACTGTCAGCGGGAACCACAGATACGCAGTATTTT.

This clonotype has just a few counts. This rearrangement joins TRBV20-1 to TRBJ2-3; 7 positions match TRBD2. CDR3 size: 13 residues. The J segment lost 5 bases and the V segment lost 8 bases, leaving 10 bases of the junction unmatched. Looked up from germline, CDR1 is DFQATT and CDR2 is SNEGSKA (reference sequence). The CDR3 sequence: CSPTSRNRDTQYF. The CDR3 DNA reads TGCAGTCCGACTAGCCGAAACAGAGATACGCAGTATTTT.

This clonotype showed up just a few times. This may be a read error, as it is one base from a much larger clone. This chain joins TRBV7-3 and TRBJ2-3, with D possibly TRBD1 on 6 matching bases. Trimming removed 4 bases at V and 4 bases at J, with 9 bases between. Germline V lookup: CDR1 SGHTA, CDR2 FQGTGA. The CDR3 extends over 13 amino acids. CDR3: CASSSQGPDTQYF. The CDR3 DNA reads as TGTGCCAGCAGCTCGCAGGGGCCAGATACGCAGTATTTT.

The CDR3 bases are TGTGCCAGCAGCCAAGATTCGGGACTAGCGGGGGGGTCTCGCGATGAGCAGTTCTTC. It encodes CASSQDSGLAGGSRDEQFF. V is TRBV3-1 and J is TRBJ2-1, with 16 bases aligning to TRBD2. The CDR3 covers 19 residues. Germline V lookup: CDR1 LGHDT, CDR2 YNNKEL (reference sequence). V was clipped by 0 bases and J by 8 bases; unmatched bases: 10.

The sample holds a few counts of this clonotype. J is TRBJ2-3 and V is TRBV7-2, with 11 bases identical to TRBD2. The CDR3 spans 15 residues. J lost 5 bases, V lost 1 base, and 2 bases had no gene match. Germline CDR1 and CDR2: SGHTA and FQGNSA. CDR3 DNA: TGTGCCAGCAGCTTAGTGCTAGCGGGAGGAGATACGCAGTATTTT. It encodes CASSLVLAGGDTQYF.

This chain joins TRBV4-1 and TRBJ1-1; no clear D gene. The length of the CDR3 is 15 residues. Per germline, CDR1 MGHRA and CDR2 YSYEKL. Trimming shortened V by 1 base and J by 4 bases, and 13 bases separated the two germline ends. CDR3: CASSQGPVVGTEAFF. DNA of the CDR3: TGCGCCAGCAGCCAAGGGCCCGTGGTTGGCACTGAAGCTTTCTTT.

The chain joins TRBV12-3 or TRBV12-4 to TRBJ2-5; 7 bases are a match to TRBD1. V was pared by 6 bases and J by 3 bases, with 10 bases of the junction left unmatched. The CDR3 length is 15 residues. The chain's CDR3 is CASRPRQGLEETQYF. The CDR3 DNA follows: TGTGCCAGCAGGCCTAGACAGGGCCTCGAAGAGACCCAGTACTTC.

This clonotype appeared a single time. This chain uses TRBV6-1 with TRBJ2-1, with 7 bases fitting TRBD1. The CDR3 contains 15 residues. Germline V lookup: CDR1 MNHNS, CDR2 SASEGT. Trimming cost V 8 bases and J 6 bases; bases outside gene matches: 13. In DNA, the CDR3 is TGTGCCAGCTTTAGGGACAGTTTCCGTGGCAATGAGCAGTTCTTC. Its translation is CASFRDSFRGNEQFF.

J is TRBJ2-5 and V is TRBV10-3; D is uncertain. CDR1 and CDR2 (germline): ENHRY, SYGVKD. The CDR3 sequence is 15 residues long. V was shortened by 2 bases and J by 11 bases, with 21 bases between the two germline ends. The CDR3 DNA sequence: TGTGCCATCAGTGAGGTTGCGGTTACCTACAATGAGCAGTACTTC. Translating it yields CAISEVAVTYNEQYF.

There are a few counts of this clonotype. The V and J genes are TRBV29-1 and TRBJ2-3, with D possibly being TRBD1 or TRBD2 (5 bases each). Germline assignment: CDR1 SQVTM and CDR2 ANQGSEA. Deletions cut 4 bases from V and 2 bases from J, with 19 bases between. The CDR3 loop spans 16 amino acids. CDR3 nucleotide sequence: TGCAGCGTTGGGGGGACGGTGGGGGTTTCCACAGATACGCAGTATTTT. Protein: CSVGGTVGVSTDTQYF.

The chain is built from TRBV11-2 and TRBJ2-7, with D perhaps given as TRBD1 or TRBD2 (6 bases each). The CDR3 length is 14 residues. Trimming stripped 6 bases from V and 2 bases from J, with 14 bases between. The germline V gene encodes CDR1 SGHAT and CDR2 FQNNGV. CDR3 residues: CASRSRGAAYEQYF. The CDR3 nucleotides read TGTGCCAGCAGGTCAAGGGGGGCGGCCTACGAGCAGTACTTC.

This CDR3 is CASSDFGRTTYEQYF. The CDR3 region has the DNA TGTGCCAGCAGTGATTTCGGCAGGACAACCTACGAGCAGTACTTC. This chain uses TRBV2 with TRBJ2-7; a weak D match, TRBD1 (5 bases). There are 15 residues in the CDR3. CDR1 and CDR2 from the germline V gene are SNHLY and FYNNEI. V lost 3 bases and J lost 2, with 14 bases in between.

This chain joins TRBV4-1 and TRBJ2-5; D possibly uses TRBD1 or TRBD2 (5 bases each). The CDR3 loop spans 15 amino acids. V lost 10 bases and J 1 base, leaving 19 bases between the germline ends. Germline values: CDR1 MGHRA, CDR2 YSYEKL. CDR3 region: CAISQGVGSQETQYF. The CDR3 DNA is TGCGCCATCTCCCAGGGAGTGGGGTCCCAAGAGACCCAGTACTTC.

The chain combines TRBV20-1 with TRBJ2-3; 8 nucleotides align to TRBD2. V dropped 2 bases and J dropped 4; count of bases not matched to a gene: 8. Germline V CDR1 and CDR2: DFQATT, SNEGSKA (reference sequence). CDR3 length equals 15 residues. This CDR3 reads CSARTGLALADTQYF. CDR3 in DNA: TGCAGTGCTAGAACCGGACTAGCTTTGGCAGATACGCAGTATTTT.

The rearrangement joins TRBV6-2 or TRBV6-3 to TRBJ1-2; 7 nucleotides line up with TRBD1. The CDR3 spans 15 residues. The germline V gene has CDR1 MNHEY and CDR2 SVGEGT. Unmatched junction bases numbered 17, after V lost 11 bases and J lost 5 bases. CDR3 DNA sequence: TGTGCCGCAGGGGAAGCCAGGGGGTCGTCGTATGGCTACACCTTC. It is translated as CAAGEARGSSYGYTF.

This clonotype was observed a few times. V gene TRBV7-9 combines with J gene TRBJ2-1, with TRBD2 identical over 8 bases. The CDR3 contains 15 residues. CDR1 is SEHNR, CDR2 FQNEAQ, per germline (reference sequence). V trimming: 1 base; J trimming: 12 bases; junction bases outside the gene matches: 11. The DNA for the CDR3 is TGTGCCAGCAGCTTAGTTGTAGCGGGATTCGATGGGCAGTTCTTC. Its translation is CASSLVVAGFDGQFF.

The chain employs TRBV29-1 and TRBJ2-7; 9 bases agree with TRBD1. The ends lost 6 bases at V and 7 bases at J; junction bases unmatched: 13. CDR3 length: 14 residues. Germline assignment: CDR1 SQVTM and CDR2 ANQGSEA. CDR3 bases: TGCAGCGTGCTACAGGGGACAGGGTCCAATGAGCAGTACTTC. Its translation is CSVLQGTGSNEQYF.

This clonotype has a handful of counts. The rearrangement links TRBV10-3 to TRBJ1-2; D remains unclear. Per the germline V gene, CDR1 is ENHRY and CDR2 is SYGVKD. The CDR3 runs 16 residues. The V gene lost 0 bases and the J gene lost 6 bases, with 17 bases spanning the gap. This CDR3 reads CAISESGYREANGYTF. The CDR3 DNA reads as TGTGCCATCAGTGAGTCCGGGTATCGGGAGGCAAATGGCTACACCTTC.

This chain uses TRBV20-1 with TRBJ2-3; 7 bases agree with TRBD2. In germline, CDR1 is DFQATT, CDR2 SNEGSKA (reference sequence). CDR3 length: 14 residues. The CDR3 region has the DNA TGCAGCAGGACCCTAGCGGACGGCACAGATACGCAGTATTTT. It is translated as CSRTLADGTDTQYF.